The 16 T cell receptor beta chains presented below share a single source sample, sequenced in a study of CD8+ T cells in alopecia areata. Following RNA extraction, reverse transcription yielded cDNA that acted as the sequencing template. Sequencing was performed with immunoSEQ multiplex PCR; in TCRdb, only in-frame clones are kept and a portion is missing. This table holds over 120,000 clones, 40% to 55% found once. The source was CD4+ T cells sorted from blood, collected at week 0. All receptors come from a human donor with alopecia areata.

The chain combines TRBV30 with TRBJ2-1; D is ambiguous. Trimming stripped 4 bases from V and 6 bases from J, with 19 bases between. Germline lookup yields CDR1 GTSNPN and CDR2 SVGIG (reference sequence). The CDR3 runs 15 residues. CDR3 in amino acids: CAWKERATGFNEQFF. The CDR3 coding sequence is TGTGCCTGGAAAGAGCGCGCCACGGGTTTCAATGAGCAGTTCTTC.

The chain has TRBV4-3 and TRBJ1-4; D not certain. V was trimmed by 4 bases and J by 7 bases, leaving 16 bases between them. The V gene's germline CDR1 is LGHNA and CDR2 YSLEER. The CDR3 runs to 15 residues. The DNA of the CDR3 is TGCGCCAGCAGCCCCCAGGAGCCCGAGGGTGAAAAACTGTTTTTT. Translating gives CASSPQEPEGEKLFF.

The rearrangement uses TRBV5-1 and TRBJ2-3; 13 bases fit TRBD2. CDR3 length: 16 amino acids. The V and J ends lost 6 bases and 4 bases, in that order; junction bases with no gene match: 8. Germline-derived CDR1 and CDR2 are SGHRS and YFSETQ. The CDR3 DNA follows: TGCGCCAGCACCCGGAGGACTAGCGGGAGTCCAGATACGCAGTATTTT. Translating gives CASTRRTSGSPDTQYF.

This chain joins TRBV11-2 and TRBJ2-1, with unresolved D. V was trimmed by 5 bases and J by 0 bases, leaving 11 bases between them. Germline V gene data show CDR1 as SGHAT and CDR2 as FQNNGV. The CDR3 runs 15 residues. The CDR3 is CASSILLTSYNEQFF. The CDR3 nucleotides read TGTGCCAGCAGCATCCTCTTGACCTCCTACAATGAGCAGTTCTTC.

The chain carries TRBV4-1 and TRBJ2-7, with a tentative D call TRBD2 (5 bases). Germline loops: CDR1 MGHRA, CDR2 YSYEKL. CDR3 length: 17 amino acids. The ends were cut back, 1 base at V and 4 bases at J, with 20 bases in the middle. The CDR3 coding sequence is TGCGCCAGCAGCCAAGCCCTCGAGGCTAGCCGGGCTTACGAGCAGTACTTC. Translating gives CASSQALEASRAYEQYF.

The chain joins TRBV4-2 to TRBJ2-3, with 7 bases fitting TRBD2. Germline-derived CDR1 and CDR2 are LGHNA and YNFKEQ. This CDR3 has 14 amino acids. V trimming: 8 bases; J trimming: 4 bases; junction bases outside the gene matches: 9. The CDR3 DNA reads TGTGCCAGCGGAGGGCGGGAGAGGTCAGATACGCAGTATTTT. It specifies CASGGRERSDTQYF.

This chain uses TRBV29-1 with TRBJ2-5, with 8 nucleotides matching TRBD1. The CDR3 has 12 residues. V shed 4 bases and J 4 bases; nucleotides not matched to a gene: 2. From germline, CDR1 is SQVTM and CDR2 ANQGSEA. CDR3 coding DNA: TGCAGCGTTGCACAGGGGGTAGAGACCCAGTACTTC. This encodes CSVAQGVETQYF.

This clone was observed a handful of times. J is TRBJ2-2 and V is TRBV6-6; no firm D call. Germline CDR1 reads MNHNY; CDR2 reads SVGAGI (reference sequence). There are 14 residues in the CDR3. Trimming pared 10 bases from V and 1 base from J, leaving 13 bases between. For the CDR3, the DNA is TGTGCCACTGGGCCGGGCAAGAACACCGGGGAGCTGTTTTTT. Translation: CATGPGKNTGELFF.

The chain uses TRBV9 and TRBJ1-3; D perhaps matches TRBD1 (5 bases). This CDR3 has 14 amino acids. Germline-derived CDR1 and CDR2 are SGDLS and YYNGEE. V lost 3 bases to trimming and J lost 9 bases, with 16 bases between them. The CDR3 here is CASSAAGTAITIYF. The CDR3 DNA follows: TGTGCCAGCAGCGCGGCCGGGACGGCCATCACCATATATTTT.

This sequence joins TRBV29-1 and TRBJ2-7, with TRBD1 identical over 10 bases. The CDR3 covers 13 residues. The V gene end was trimmed by 4 bases and the J gene end by 4 bases; junction bases not matched to a gene: 4. Germline V lookup: CDR1 SQVTM, CDR2 ANQGSEA. CDR3 in amino acids: CSVGGQGGYEQYF. CDR3 nucleotide sequence: TGCAGCGTTGGAGGACAGGGGGGTTACGAGCAGTACTTC.

The V and J genes are TRBV6-1 and TRBJ1-5; D is unresolved. V lost 7 bases and J 5 bases, leaving 12 bases between the germline ends. Germline CDR1 is MNHNS and CDR2 is SASEGT. This CDR3 comprises 13 residues. The CDR3 coding sequence is TGTGCCAGCACCCCGGACGGAGATCAGCCCCAGCATTTT. Translated, it gives CASTPDGDQPQHF.

This clone was recorded a few times. The V and J genes are TRBV29-1 and TRBJ2-2; TRBD2 matches at 11 bases. Germline CDR1 reads SQVTM; CDR2 reads ANQGSEA. The CDR3 length is 13 residues. Trimming took 7 bases from V and 9 from J; bases not matched to a gene: 7. CDR3 coding DNA: TGCAGCGGGGGGCTAGCGGGAGGCCGGGAGCTGTTTTTT. Its protein product is CSGGLAGGRELFF.

This chain connects TRBV29-1 to TRBJ2-1, with unresolved D. The germline V gene encodes CDR1 SQVTM and CDR2 ANQGSEA. Trimming cost V 4 bases and J 5 bases, with 12 bases left between them. The CDR3 loop spans 13 amino acids. CDR3 sequence (DNA): TGCAGCGTTGCCCCCCTTACTGACAATGAGCAGTTCTTC. This codes for CSVAPLTDNEQFF.

The chain joins TRBV29-1 to TRBJ2-5; TRBD2 matches at 11 bases. The ends lost 4 bases at V and 4 bases at J; junction bases unmatched: 5. CDR3 length: 14 residues. From germline, CDR1 is SQVTM and CDR2 ANQGSEA. CDR3 bases: TGCAGCGTTGTGCGGCTAGCGGGAGGAGAGACCCAGTACTTC. Encoded protein: CSVVRLAGGETQYF. The full variable domain, rest sourced from reference TRBV29-1 and TRBJ2-5, is SAVISQKPSRDICQRGTSLTIQCQVDSQVTMMFWYRQQPGQSLTLIATANQGSEATYESGFVIDKFPISRPNLTFSTLTVSNMSPEDSSIYLCSVVRLAGGETQYFGPGTRLLVL.

This clone has just a few counts. This chain joins TRBV7-9 and TRBJ2-3, with 8 bases matching TRBD2. The junction had 11 bases not matched to a gene; V was cut back by 5 bases and J by 1 base. The CDR3 runs to 17 residues. The germline gives CDR1 SEHNR, CDR2 FQNEAQ (reference sequence). The CDR3 region is CASSHSLSGGRTDTQYF. The CDR3 nucleotides read TGTGCCAGCAGCCACAGCCTGAGCGGGGGCCGCACAGATACGCAGTATTTT. Full variable domain (remainder filled in from reference TRBV7-9 and TRBJ2-3): DTGVSQNPRHKITKRGQNVTFRCDPISEHNRLYWYRQTLGQGPEFLTYFQNEAQLEKSRLLSDRFSAERPKGSFSTLEIQRTEQGDSAMYLCASSHSLSGGRTDTQYFGPGTRLTVL.

This clone was recorded a few times. V is TRBV25-1 and J is TRBJ1-2; D is perhaps TRBD1 (6 bases). This CDR3 is 17 amino acids long. Trimming took 5 bases from V and 5 from J, leaving 24 bases between them. Germline V gene sequence: CDR1 MGHDK, CDR2 SYGVNS. The CDR3, as DNA: TGTGCCAGCAGTCCTTCGAAGGGACACAACCAAATATATGGCTACACCTTC. Translated, it gives CASSPSKGHNQIYGYTF.